There are many counts of the clone carrying this T cell receptor beta chain. Its cognate antigen is unknown. The data were obtained in a study of T-cell memory formation after mild COVID-19. Looking at the study overall: TCR clusters were mostly donor specific.

Whole-study findings and limits: Whereas later expanders leaned CD4+, clones contracting day 15 to 85 showed a balanced CD4/CD8 makeup. Clones which contracted sat mainly in CM and EM if CD4+, and in EMRA if CD8+.

TCR alpha and TCR beta cDNA libraries carrying sample barcodes and UMIs were produced by 5'RACE using constant-segment primers. TCRdb analysed the 5' RACE reads with MiXCR anew, one entry per CDR3 protein. This sample has roughly 170,000 distinct CDR3 sequences, with under 20% found just once. Sample: PBMCs or a T cell subset sorted from them (not recorded which). The source of this sequence is a man aged 18-30 years who had mild COVID-19 (a few samples of this study predate the infection). Cell type and time point are not known.

CDR3 region: CASSLSNYGYTF. CDR3 in DNA: TGTGCCAGCAGCTTAAGTAACTATGGCTACACCTTC. V is TRBV5-6 and J is TRBJ1-2, with D unclear. Trimming removed 2 bases at V and 1 base at J, with 3 bases between. This CDR3 contains 12 residues. Germline V gene data show CDR1 as SGHDT and CDR2 as YYEEEE.